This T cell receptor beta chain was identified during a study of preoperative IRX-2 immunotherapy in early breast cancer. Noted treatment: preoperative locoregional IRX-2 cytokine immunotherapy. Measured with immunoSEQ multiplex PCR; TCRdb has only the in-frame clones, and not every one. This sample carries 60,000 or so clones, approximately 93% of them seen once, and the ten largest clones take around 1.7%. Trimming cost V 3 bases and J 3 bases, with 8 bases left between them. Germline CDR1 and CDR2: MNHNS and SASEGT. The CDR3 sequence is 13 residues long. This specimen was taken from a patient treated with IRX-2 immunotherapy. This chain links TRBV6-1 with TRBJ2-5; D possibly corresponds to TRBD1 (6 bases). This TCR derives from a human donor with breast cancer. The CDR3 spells CASSEGAEETQYF. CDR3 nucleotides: TGTGCCAGCAGTGAGGGGGCTGAAGAGACCCAGTACTTC.